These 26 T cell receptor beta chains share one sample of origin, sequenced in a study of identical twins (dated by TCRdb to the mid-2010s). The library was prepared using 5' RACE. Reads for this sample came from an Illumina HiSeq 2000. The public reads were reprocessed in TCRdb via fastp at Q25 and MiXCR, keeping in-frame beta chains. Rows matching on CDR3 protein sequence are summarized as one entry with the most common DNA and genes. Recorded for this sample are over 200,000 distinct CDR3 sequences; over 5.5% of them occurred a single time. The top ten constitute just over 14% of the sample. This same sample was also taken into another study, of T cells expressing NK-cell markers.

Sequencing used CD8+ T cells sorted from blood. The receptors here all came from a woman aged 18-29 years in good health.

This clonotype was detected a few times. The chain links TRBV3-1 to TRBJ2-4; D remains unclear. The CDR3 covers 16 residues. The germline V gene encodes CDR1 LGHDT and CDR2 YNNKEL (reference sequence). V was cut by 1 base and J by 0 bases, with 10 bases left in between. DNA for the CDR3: TGTGCCAGCAGCCAAGCTGGAATGATAGCCAAAAACATTCAGTACTTC. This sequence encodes CASSQAGMIAKNIQYF.

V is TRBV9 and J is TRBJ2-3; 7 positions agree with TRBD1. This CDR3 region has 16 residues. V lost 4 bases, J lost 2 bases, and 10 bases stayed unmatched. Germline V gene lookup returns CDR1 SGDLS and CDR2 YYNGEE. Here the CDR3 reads CASSIPRDRTTDTQYF. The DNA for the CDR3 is TGTGCCAGCAGCATCCCTCGGGACAGAACCACAGATACGCAGTATTTT.

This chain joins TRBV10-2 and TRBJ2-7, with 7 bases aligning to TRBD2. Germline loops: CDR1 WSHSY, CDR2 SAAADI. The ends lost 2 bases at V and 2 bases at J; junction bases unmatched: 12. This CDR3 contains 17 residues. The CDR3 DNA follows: TGCGCCAGCAGTGAGGGGGGGGGGACCCTACTAGCCTACGAGCAGTACTTC. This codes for CASSEGGGTLLAYEQYF.

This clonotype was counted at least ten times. As DNA, the CDR3 is TGTGCCAGCAGCTTAGCTCCCCAGGGGGTAATGGTTGAAAAACTGTTTTTT. Amino acid sequence: CASSLAPQGVMVEKLFF. V is TRBV7-6 and J is TRBJ1-4, with 7 bases fitting TRBD1. This CDR3 is built from 17 residues. Germline CDR1 reads SGHVS; CDR2 reads FNYEAQ. J gave up 7 bases and V 0 bases, and 11 bases lay outside the gene matches.

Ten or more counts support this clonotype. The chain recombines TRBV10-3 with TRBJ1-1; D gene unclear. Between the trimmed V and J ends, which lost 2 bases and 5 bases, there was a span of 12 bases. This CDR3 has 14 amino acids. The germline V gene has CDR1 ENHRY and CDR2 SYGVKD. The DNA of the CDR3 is TGTGCCATCAGTGAGCCGGAAAGTGGGACTGAAGCTTTCTTT. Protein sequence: CAISEPESGTEAFF.

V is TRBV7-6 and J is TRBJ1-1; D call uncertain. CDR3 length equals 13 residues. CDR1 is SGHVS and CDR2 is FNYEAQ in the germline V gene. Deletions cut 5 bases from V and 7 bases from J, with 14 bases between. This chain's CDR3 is CASSQTGTSEAFF. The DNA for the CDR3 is TGTGCCAGCAGCCAGACGGGTACCAGTGAAGCTTTCTTT.

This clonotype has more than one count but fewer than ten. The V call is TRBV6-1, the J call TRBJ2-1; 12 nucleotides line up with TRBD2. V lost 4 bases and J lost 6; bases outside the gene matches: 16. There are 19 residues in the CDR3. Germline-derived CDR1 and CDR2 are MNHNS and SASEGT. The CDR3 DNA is TGTGCCAGCAGTGTCGATCCGTCTAGCGGGGGGGCTGTCCTCAATGAGCAGTTCTTC. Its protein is CASSVDPSSGGAVLNEQFF.

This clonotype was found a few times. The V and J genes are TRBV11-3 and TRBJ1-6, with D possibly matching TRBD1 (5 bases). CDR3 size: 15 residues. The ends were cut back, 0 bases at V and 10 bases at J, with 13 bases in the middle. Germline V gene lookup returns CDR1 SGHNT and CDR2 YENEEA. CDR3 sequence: CASSLEGGSRSPLHF. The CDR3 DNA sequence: TGTGCCAGCAGCTTAGAGGGGGGATCGCGGTCACCCCTCCACTTT.

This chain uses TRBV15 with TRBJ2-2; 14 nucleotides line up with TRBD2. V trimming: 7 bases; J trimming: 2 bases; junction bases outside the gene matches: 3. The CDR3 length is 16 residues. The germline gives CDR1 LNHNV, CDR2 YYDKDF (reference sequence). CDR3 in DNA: TGTGCCACCAAGGGACTAGCGGGGGAAAACACCGGGGAGCTGTTTTTT. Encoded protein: CATKGLAGENTGELFF.

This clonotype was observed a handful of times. The CDR3 here is CASSEYIAGELFF. The CDR3 DNA follows: TGTGCCAGCAGTGAATACATCGCCGGGGAGCTGTTTTTT. This chain uses TRBV25-1 with TRBJ2-2; unclear D gene. This CDR3 is built from 13 residues. Germline-derived CDR1 and CDR2 are MGHDK and SYGVNS. Trimming cost V 0 bases and J 6 bases, with 5 bases left between them.

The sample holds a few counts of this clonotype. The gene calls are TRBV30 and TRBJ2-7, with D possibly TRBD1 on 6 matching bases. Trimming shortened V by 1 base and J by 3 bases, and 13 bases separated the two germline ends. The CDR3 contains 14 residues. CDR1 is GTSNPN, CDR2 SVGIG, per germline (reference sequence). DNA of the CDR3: TGTGCCTGGAGTGAAGCGGACAGATACTACGAGCAGTACTTC. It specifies CAWSEADRYYEQYF.

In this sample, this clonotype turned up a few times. The DNA of the CDR3 is TGTGCCAGCAGCTTCAACAGGGGGTTGGGTTCCAATGAGCAGTTCTTC. Amino acid sequence: CASSFNRGLGSNEQFF. J is TRBJ2-1 and V is TRBV11-1; TRBD1 matches at 8 bases. CDR1 is SGHAT and CDR2 is FQDESV in the germline V gene (reference sequence). The CDR3 consists of 16 residues. Trimming at V came to 3 bases and at J to 6 bases, leaving 10 bases not matched to a gene.

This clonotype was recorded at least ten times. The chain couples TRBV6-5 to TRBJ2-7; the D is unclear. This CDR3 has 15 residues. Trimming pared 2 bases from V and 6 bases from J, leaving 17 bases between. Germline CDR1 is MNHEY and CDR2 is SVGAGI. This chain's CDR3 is CASSYRVEPSFEQYF. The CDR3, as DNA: TGTGCCAGCAGTTACAGAGTGGAGCCGAGTTTCGAGCAGTACTTC.

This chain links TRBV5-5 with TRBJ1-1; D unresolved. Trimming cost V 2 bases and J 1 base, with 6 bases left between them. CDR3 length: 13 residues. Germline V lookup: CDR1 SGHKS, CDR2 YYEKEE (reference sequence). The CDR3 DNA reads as TGTGCCAGCAGCTTCGTGAGGAACACTGAAGCTTTCTTT. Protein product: CASSFVRNTEAFF.

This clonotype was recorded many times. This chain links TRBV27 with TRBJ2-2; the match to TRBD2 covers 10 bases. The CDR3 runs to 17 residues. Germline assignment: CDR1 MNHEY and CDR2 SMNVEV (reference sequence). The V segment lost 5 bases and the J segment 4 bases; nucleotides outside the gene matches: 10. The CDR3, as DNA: TGTGCCAGCAGTCCGGCCGTAGCGGGAGGCCGCACCGGGGAGCTGTTTTTT. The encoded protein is CASSPAVAGGRTGELFF.

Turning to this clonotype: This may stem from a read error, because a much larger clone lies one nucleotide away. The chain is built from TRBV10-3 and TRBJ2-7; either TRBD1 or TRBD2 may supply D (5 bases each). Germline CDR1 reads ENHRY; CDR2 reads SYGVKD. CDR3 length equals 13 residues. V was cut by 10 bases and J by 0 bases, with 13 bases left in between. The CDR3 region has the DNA TGTGCCACCAGCACCGGGGCCTCCTACGAGCAGTACTTC. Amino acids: CATSTGASYEQYF.

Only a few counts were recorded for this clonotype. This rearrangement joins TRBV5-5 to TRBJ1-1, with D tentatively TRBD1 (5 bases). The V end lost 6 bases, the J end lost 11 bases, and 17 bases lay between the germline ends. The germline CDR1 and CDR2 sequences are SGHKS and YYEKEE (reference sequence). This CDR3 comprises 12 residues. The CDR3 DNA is TGTGCCAGCACCAAAGATGGGGGGAACGCTTTCTTT. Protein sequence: CASTKDGGNAFF.

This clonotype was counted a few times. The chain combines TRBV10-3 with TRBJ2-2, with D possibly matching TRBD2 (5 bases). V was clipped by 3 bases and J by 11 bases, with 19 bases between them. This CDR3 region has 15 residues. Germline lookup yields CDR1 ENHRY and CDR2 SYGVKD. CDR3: CAISDLEGPIRELFF. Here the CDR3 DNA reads TGTGCCATCAGTGATCTTGAGGGTCCAATTCGAGAGCTGTTTTTT.

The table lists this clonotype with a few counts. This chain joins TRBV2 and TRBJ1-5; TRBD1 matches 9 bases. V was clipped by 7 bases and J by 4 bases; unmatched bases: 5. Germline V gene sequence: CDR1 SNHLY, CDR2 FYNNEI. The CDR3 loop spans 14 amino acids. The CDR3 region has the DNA TGTGCCAGCATCGACGACAGGGGGAATCAGCCCCAGCATTTT. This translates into CASIDDRGNQPQHF. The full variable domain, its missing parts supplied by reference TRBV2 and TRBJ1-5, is EPEVTQTPSHQVTQMGQEVILRCVPISNHLYFYWYRQILGQKVEFLVSFYNNEISEKSEIFDDQFSVERPDGSNFTLKIRSTKLEDSAMYFCASIDDRGNQPQHFGDGTRLSIL.

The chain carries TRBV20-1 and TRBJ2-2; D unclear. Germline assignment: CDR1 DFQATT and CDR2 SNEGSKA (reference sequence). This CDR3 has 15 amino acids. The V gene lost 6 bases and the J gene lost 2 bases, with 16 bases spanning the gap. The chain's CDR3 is CSASRLTDNTGELFF. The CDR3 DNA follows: TGCAGTGCCTCACGGCTCACAGATAACACCGGGGAGCTGTTTTTT.

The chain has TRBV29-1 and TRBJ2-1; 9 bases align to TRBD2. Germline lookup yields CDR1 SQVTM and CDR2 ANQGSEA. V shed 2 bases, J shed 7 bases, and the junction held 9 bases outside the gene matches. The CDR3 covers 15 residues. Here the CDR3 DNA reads TGCAGCGTTGAAATGGGCGGTAGCGGGAGAAATGAGCAGTTCTTC. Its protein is CSVEMGGSGRNEQFF.

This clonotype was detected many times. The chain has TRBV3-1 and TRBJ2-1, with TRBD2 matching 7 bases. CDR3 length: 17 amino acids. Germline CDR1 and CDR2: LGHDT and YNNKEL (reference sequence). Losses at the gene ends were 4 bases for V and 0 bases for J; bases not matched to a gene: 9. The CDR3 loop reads CASSRVLASSSYNEQFF. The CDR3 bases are TGTGCCAGCAGCCGTGTACTAGCGTCGAGCTCCTACAATGAGCAGTTCTTC.

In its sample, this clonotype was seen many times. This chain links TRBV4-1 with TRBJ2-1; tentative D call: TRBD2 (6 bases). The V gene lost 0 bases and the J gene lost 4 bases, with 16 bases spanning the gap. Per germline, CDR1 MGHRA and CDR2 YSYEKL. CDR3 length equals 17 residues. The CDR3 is CASSQDEETSSYNEQFF. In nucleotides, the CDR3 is TGCGCCAGCAGCCAAGATGAGGAAACTAGCTCGTACAATGAGCAGTTCTTC.

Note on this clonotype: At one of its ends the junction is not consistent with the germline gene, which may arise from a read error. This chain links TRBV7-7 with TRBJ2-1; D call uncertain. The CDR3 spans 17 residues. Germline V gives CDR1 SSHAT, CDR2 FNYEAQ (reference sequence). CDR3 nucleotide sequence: TGTGCTAGCAGCCCAGGAACGGTTTATAGCTCCTACAATGAGCAGTTCTTC. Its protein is CASSPGTVYSSYNEQFF.

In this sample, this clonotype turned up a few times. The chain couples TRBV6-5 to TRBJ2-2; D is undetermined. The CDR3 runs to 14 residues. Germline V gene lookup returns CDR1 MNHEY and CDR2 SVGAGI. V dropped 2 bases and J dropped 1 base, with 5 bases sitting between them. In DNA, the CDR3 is TGTGCCAGCAGTTACGACATGAACACCGGGGAGCTGTTTTTT. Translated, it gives CASSYDMNTGELFF.

CDR3 in amino acids: CASSLLIGGENYGYTF. The CDR3 DNA reads TGTGCCAGCAGCCTACTTATCGGGGGCGAAAACTATGGCTACACCTTC. The rearrangement uses TRBV11-2 and TRBJ1-2, with TRBD1 as a possible D gene (6 bases). This CDR3 is built from 16 residues. The germline gives CDR1 SGHAT, CDR2 FQNNGV. Trimming removed 5 bases from V and 2 bases from J, with 18 bases in between.